Listed below are T cell receptor beta chains from one sample, sequenced in a study of blood T cell repertoires in COVID-19. Profiling relied on immunoSEQ multiplex PCR, and the TCRdb table lists in-frame clones only, not all of them. The sample consists of 150,000 to 200,000 clones, less than 90% of them appearing once. The material sequenced was PBMCs or T cells enriched from blood (not recorded which). These receptors came from a human donor with acute COVID-19. The donor label of this sample is uncertain. CDR3s include the opening cysteine and the closing phenylalanine or tryptophan. Each record gives: V gene, D gene, J gene, clone size, CDR3 protein, CDR3 DNA. A D gene is named only where the DNA matches it firmly. Size is stated for part of the rows, as once, few or many counts, or as a class when the clone is expanded.

TRBV9,.,TRBJ2-2,few,CASSGGGELFF,TGTGCCAGCAGCGGCGGTGGGGAGCTGTTTTTT
TRBV19,.,TRBJ1-1,.,CASSLRQYQAFF,TGTGCCAGTAGTCTTAGACAGTATCAAGCTTTCTTT
TRBV27,.,TRBJ2-2,few,CASSFRDSTGELFF,TGTGCCAGCAGTTTTCGAGATAGCACCGGGGAGCTGTTTTTT
TRBV24-1,.,TRBJ2-4,.,CATSDARGTKNIQYF,TGTGCCACCAGTGATGCTCGCGGGACCAAAAACATTCAGTACTTC
TRBV24-1,TRBD1,TRBJ1-2,.,CATSDRTGVAGYTF,TGTGCCACCAGTGACCGCACAGGGGTGGCTGGCTACACCTTC
TRBV7-3,TRBD1,TRBJ1-1,.,CASSLTGTGNTEAFF,TGTGCCAGCAGCTTAACAGGGACAGGGAACACTGAAGCTTTCTTT
TRBV7-2,.,TRBJ1-5,.,CASSLRAGNQPQHF,TGTGCCAGCAGCTTAAGGGCAGGGAACCAGCCCCAGCATTTT
TRBV7-9,.,TRBJ1-1,.,CASSEWEGTEAFF,TGTGCCAGCAGCGAGTGGGAGGGGACTGAAGCTTTCTTT
TRBV19,.,TRBJ1-2,.,CASSPSPGHTGNTF,TGTGCCAGTAGTCCGAGTCCGGGACACACGGGTAACACCTTC
TRBV5-4,.,TRBJ1-1,.,CASSPRRNTEAFF,TGTGCCAGCAGCCCTAGGAGGAACACTGAAGCTTTCTTT